The text below deals with one TCR beta chain. Antigen specificity is unknown. Being off target in a library aimed at alpha chains, this beta chain has a size of little meaning. Individual TCR cDNA molecules each bore their own unique molecular identifier. TCRdb used MiXCR to reprocess the 5' RACE reads, holding one entry per CDR3 protein. The repertoire holds 9,100 or so distinct CDR3 sequences, roughly half seen once, with about 28% in the top ten. This sample is part of a study of spatial heterogeneity in lung cancer. The germline V and J ends were trimmed by 5 bases and 10 bases, with 17 bases remaining between them. Germline assignment: CDR1 SGHTA and CDR2 FQGNSA. The CDR3 runs 13 residues. Notes on the study in general: Expanded alpha and beta TCR counts within tumors tracked tumor mutation counts.

Time point meaning: sample taken at primary tumor resection. Donors were around 70 untreated early-stage non-small cell lung cancer patients. Unsorted tumor, nontumor lung tissue or cryopreserved PBMC supplied the whole RNA. The rearrangement uses TRBV7-2 and TRBJ1-1, with D hard to call. This clonotype originated in a female donor with early-stage non-small cell lung cancer. Here the sequenced sample was lung tumor tissue, taken at surgery. CDR3 DNA sequence: TGTGCCAGCAGCCAGGTACCCGCAAGCGGAGCTTTCTTT. Its protein product is CASSQVPASGAFF.